The present TCR beta chain was sequenced within a study of cytomegalovirus exposure and HLA in healthy donors. Notes on the study in general: In a later analysis, a missense DCLRE1C variant was linked to TCR beta V- and J-gene trimming.

Both 60 Vbeta primers and 13 Jbeta primers went into the PCR. In the original workflow: It was a later analysis that counted 83 million or so unique TCR beta chains, of which approximately 9.9 million were shared. Here immunoSEQ multiplex PCR was the method, and the copy in TCRdb shows in-frame clones only, minus some. Clone size and V and J calls were adopted from that table, with D and trimming inferred from the DNA. The sample yields 130,000 to 150,000 clones, 80% seen once. Concerning this clone itself: Its antigen is not identified.

The ends were cut back, 2 bases at V and 4 bases at J, with 13 bases in the middle. Per germline, CDR1 SGHNT and CDR2 YYREEE (reference sequence). The CDR3 covers 14 residues. The gene calls are TRBV5-4 and TRBJ2-7; tentatively, D is TRBD2 (6 bases). This TCR derives from a woman aged 25 to 39 in good health and CMV-seronegative. Material for sequencing was PBMCs. The CDR3: CASSFNPGRYEQYF. DNA of the CDR3: TGTGCCAGCAGCTTTAACCCGGGGAGGTACGAGCAGTACTTC.